This T cell receptor (beta chain) emerged from a study of cytomegalovirus exposure and HLA in healthy donors. The study ran its PCR with 60 Vbeta and 13 Jbeta primers. Data came from immunoSEQ multiplex PCR; TCRdb stores just in-frame clones and leaves some out. The sample's table shows about 51,000 clones. General study results and limits: TCR beta chain V- and J-gene trimming was linked, in a later analysis, to a missense variant in DCLRE1C. Owing to their indistinguishability, certain V segments, notably TRBV6-2 and TRBV6-3, were excluded. Specificity for CMV antigens was confirmed in vitro for a few of the CMV-associated chains. Later analysis identified several of the most significant clusters that appeared linked to common viral pathogens.

Turning to this clone: Its antigen remains unidentified.

V dropped 4 bases and J dropped 1 base, with 15 bases sitting between them. CDR3 length equals 15 residues. CDR1 SGHKS and CDR2 YYEKEE come from the germline V gene (reference sequence). The genes are TRBV5-5 and TRBJ2-7; maybe TRBD1 (6 bases). This receptor was identified in a man aged 40-55 years in good health and CMV-seropositive. Sequencing was performed on PBMCs. The CDR3 sequence is CASSPFKGHSYEQYF. CDR3 DNA: TGTGCCAGCAGCCCCTTTAAGGGACATTCCTACGAGCAGTACTTC.